This T cell receptor (beta chain) is drawn from a study of shared clonotypes between healthy human individuals. Looking at the study overall: CD8 memory received one plate per donor, CD8 naive two, CD4 memory three and CD4 naive three. Study-level results: Tissue TCR repertoires likely differ from these blood-only repertoires. Among a handful of donors, approximately 5% of naive CD4 clonotypes were found in common.

The naive CD8 population came from CD45RO-negative cells selected for CCR7, without terminally differentiated effector memory CD45RA+ cells. Caucasian adults residing in Nashville, Tennessee made up all the donors. As to this clone: Its antigen is unidentified.

Libraries were prepared by immunoSEQ multiplex PCR; TCRdb keeps only in-frame clonotypes and omits some of them. The sample lists fewer than 850,000 clones, just over 95% occurring once. This CDR3 has 18 residues. Trimming took 3 bases from V and 3 from J; bases not matched to a gene: 16. From germline, CDR1 is LNHDA and CDR2 SQIVND (reference sequence). The receptor comes from a man aged 30 to 39 in good health. Sequenced sample: naive CD8+ T cells sorted from blood. The chain recombines TRBV19 with TRBJ2-7, with TRBD2 matching over 8 bases. CDR3 nucleotide sequence: TGTGCCAGTAGTATTGGGTTGGTACGGCGGGAGGATATCTACGAGCAGTACTTC. Amino acid sequence: CASSIGLVRREDIYEQYF. Drawing the rest from reference TRBV19 and TRBJ2-7, the complete variable domain is DGGITQSPKYLFRKEGQNVTLSCEQNLNHDAMYWYRQDPGQGLRLIYYSQIVNDFQKGDIAEGYSVSREKKESFPLTVTSAQKNPTAFYLCASSIGLVRREDIYEQYFGPGTRLTVT.